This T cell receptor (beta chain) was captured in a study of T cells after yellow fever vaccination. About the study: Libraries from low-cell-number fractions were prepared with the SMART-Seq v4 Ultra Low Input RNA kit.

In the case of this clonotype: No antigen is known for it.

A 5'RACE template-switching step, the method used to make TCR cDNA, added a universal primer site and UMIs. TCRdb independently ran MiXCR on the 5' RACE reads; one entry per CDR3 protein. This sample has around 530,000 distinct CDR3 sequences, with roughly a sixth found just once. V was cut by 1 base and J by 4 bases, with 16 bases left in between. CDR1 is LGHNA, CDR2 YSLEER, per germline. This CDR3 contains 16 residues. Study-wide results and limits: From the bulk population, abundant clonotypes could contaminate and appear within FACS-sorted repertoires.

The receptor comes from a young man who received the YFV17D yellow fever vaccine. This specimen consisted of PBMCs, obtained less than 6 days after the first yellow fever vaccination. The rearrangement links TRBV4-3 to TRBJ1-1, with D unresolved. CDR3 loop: CASSQVSGYEGTEAFF. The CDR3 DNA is TGCGCCAGCAGCCAAGTCTCCGGGTATGAGGGCACTGAAGCTTTCTTT.